The rows below give T cell receptor beta chains drawn from one sample of a study of beta chain features in type 1 diabetes. Sequencing was performed with immunoSEQ multiplex PCR; in TCRdb, only in-frame clones are kept and a portion is missing. The profile shows about 410,000 clones, about 15% of them singletons. Source material: naive CD4+ T cells from blood. The receptor set was obtained from a young man in good health. The CDR3 runs from the conserved cysteine through the conserved F or W. Each record gives: D gene, clone size, V gene, J gene, CDR3 protein, CDR3 DNA. D genes are given only for firm matches. Clone size is given for some rows only: seen once, a few or many times, or a class if the clone is expanded.

>TRBD2|NA|TRBV7-3|TRBJ2-3
CASREPGGREPDTQYF
TGTGCCAGCAGGGAACCAGGAGGGCGGGAGCCAGATACGCAGTATTTT
>NA|NA|TRBV5-4|TRBJ2-5
CASSRTSETQYF
TGTGCCAGCAGCAGGACATCGGAGACCCAGTACTTC
>NA|few|TRBV18|TRBJ1-2
CASSPPLRGNYGYTF
TGTGCCAGCTCACCCCCGTTGCGGGGTAACTATGGCTACACCTTC
>NA|few|TRBV7-2|TRBJ1-2
CASSLEVGNYGYTF
TGTGCCAGCAGCTTAGAGGTGGGAAACTATGGCTACACCTTC
>NA|NA|TRBV18|TRBJ2-5
CASSPSNLQETQYF
TGTGCCAGCTCACCGTCCAACCTCCAAGAGACCCAGTACTTC
>NA|NA|TRBV29-1|TRBJ1-2
CSVGGYQRGYTF
TGCAGCGTTGGGGGGTACCAGCGGGGCTACACCTTC
>TRBD2|NA|TRBV4-2|TRBJ2-1
CASSIGLAGGVRGYNEQFF
TGTGCCAGCAGCATTGGACTAGCGGGAGGGGTAAGAGGGTACAATGAGCAGTTCTTC
>TRBD1|NA|TRBV29-1|TRBJ1-1
CSVEGQGNTEAFF
TGCAGCGTTGAGGGACAGGGTAACACTGAAGCTTTCTTT
>NA|few|TRBV7-3|TRBJ2-1
CASSLQRLYNEQFF
TGTGCCAGCAGCTTACAGCGACTATACAATGAGCAGTTCTTC
>TRBD2|few|TRBV4-1|TRBJ2-5
CASSLEGGRQETQYF
TGCGCCAGCAGCCTAGAGGGAGGGCGCCAAGAGACCCAGTACTTC
>NA|NA|TRBV5-6|TRBJ1-2
CASSPGQNYGYTF
TGTGCCAGCAGCCCCGGACAGAACTATGGCTACACCTTC
>NA|NA|TRBV19|TRBJ1-1
CASKGGRTEAFF
TGTGCCAGTAAGGGGGGTCGTACTGAAGCTTTCTTT
>TRBD1|NA|TRBV25-1|TRBJ2-1
CASSVPGTGYNEQFF
TGTGCCAGCAGTGTCCCCGGGACAGGGTACAATGAGCAGTTCTTC
>NA|few|TRBV6-4|TRBJ1-4
CASSEKEKLFF
TGTGCCAGCAGTGAAAAGGAAAAACTGTTTTTT
>NA|few|TRBV6-6|TRBJ2-1
CASGGGSKYNEQFF
TGTGCCAGCGGGGGCGGGAGTAAATACAATGAGCAGTTCTTC
>TRBD2|few|TRBV14|TRBJ2-5
CASSPILAGGRETQYF
TGTGCCAGCAGCCCTATCTTAGCGGGAGGGCGTGAGACCCAGTACTTC
>NA|once|TRBV30|TRBJ1-3
CAWSGYQGNGNTIYF
TGTGCCTGGAGTGGATATCAGGGTAACGGAAACACCATATATTTT
>NA|few|TRBV5-4|TRBJ1-4
CASSSGGFNEKLFF
TGTGCCAGCAGCTCCGGGGGGTTTAATGAAAAACTGTTTTTT